This TCR beta chain was captured in a study of sequential checkpoint blockade in melanoma. Looking at the study overall: Patients were randomized 1:1 to nivolumab-then-ipilimumab or ipilimumab-then-nivolumab first-line. After both sequences, patients received maintenance nivolumab.

Treatment defined: randomized to nivolumab then ipilimumab (arm A) or the reverse (arm B). Patients had received no earlier DNA-damaging chemotherapy. Sorted cells were live CD3+CD8+, lacking CD19 and CD56, from PBMCs. TCRdb's table, derived via immunoSEQ multiplex PCR, lists solely in-frame clones and lacks some. The sample shows 10,000 to 15,000 clones, 75% to 80% of them seen only once. The CDR3 is 15 amino acids. With V trimmed by 3 bases and J by 8 bases, 11 bases remained unmatched. Per germline, CDR1 SGDLS and CDR2 YYNGEE. The starting material was CD8+ T cells sorted from blood (inferred from file names), obtained from a patient given nivolumab and ipilimumab in sequence. The chain is built from TRBV9 and TRBJ2-1; 7 nucleotides line up with TRBD2. The receptor was derived from a human donor with melanoma. The CDR3 reads CASSAGGLPAHEQFF. CDR3 coding DNA: TGTGCCAGCAGCGCGGGGGGACTTCCGGCCCATGAGCAGTTCTTC.